The 23 T cell receptor beta chains in this list originate from one sample, sequenced in a study of blood T cells in healthy people across ages. The use of a sample-barcoded 5' primer and a J-beta primer mix characterized a second PCR of roughly 6 to 11 cycles. TCRdb re-derived calls from the 5' RACE reads in MiXCR, one entry per CDR3 protein. The profile shows around 1.5 million distinct CDR3 sequences, about 43% of them singletons. The specimen was blood. The receptors were gathered from a young woman in good health.

V is TRBV9 and J is TRBJ2-7; TRBD2 matches 10 bases. The CDR3 runs 15 residues. The trim removed 3 bases at V and 2 bases at J, leaving 5 bases unmatched. Germline values: CDR1 SGDLS, CDR2 YYNGEE. CDR3 region: CASSAQAGGPYEQYF. The CDR3 DNA is TGTGCCAGCAGCGCCCAAGCGGGAGGGCCCTACGAGCAGTACTTC. The full variable domain, its missing parts supplied by reference TRBV9 and TRBJ2-7, is DSGVTQTPKHLITATGQRVTLRCSPRSGDLSVYWYQQSLDQGLQFLIQYYNGEERAKGNILERFSAQQFPDLHSELNLSSLELGDSALYFCASSAQAGGPYEQYFGPGTRLTVT.

This clonotype showed up many times. The chain uses TRBV2 and TRBJ2-5; D might be TRBD2 (5 bases). The CDR3 sequence is 16 residues long. V was shortened by 0 bases and J by 3 bases, with 14 bases between the two germline ends. CDR1 and CDR2 (germline): SNHLY, FYNNEI. The CDR3 DNA follows: TGTGCCAGCAGTGAAGCCCTTCAGGTCGGGGAAGAGACCCAGTACTTC. Protein: CASSEALQVGEETQYF.

The chain is built from TRBV30 and TRBJ1-4; no firm D call. Deletions cut 2 bases from V and 9 bases from J, with 10 bases between. Germline lookup yields CDR1 GTSNPN and CDR2 SVGIG (reference sequence). This CDR3 comprises 12 residues. CDR3: CAWSPPGKKLFF. The CDR3 coding sequence is TGTGCCTGGAGTCCTCCGGGGAAAAAACTGTTTTTT.

The chain recombines TRBV7-9 with TRBJ1-4; a weak D match, TRBD1 (5 bases). CDR1 is SEHNR, CDR2 FQNEAQ, per germline (reference sequence). CDR3 length equals 15 residues. Trimming removed 4 bases from V and 8 bases from J, with 17 bases in between. In DNA, the CDR3 is TGTGCCAGCAGCTCTCCGGCAGGGAGCGGCGAAAAACTGTTTTTT. Translating it yields CASSSPAGSGEKLFF. The variable domain in full, with the rest retrieved from reference TRBV7-9 and TRBJ1-4, is DTGVSQNPRHKITKRGQNVTFRCDPISEHNRLYWYRQTLGQGPEFLTYFQNEAQLEKSRLLSDRFSAERPKGSFSTLEIQRTEQGDSAMYLCASSSPAGSGEKLFFGSGTQLSVL.

This clonotype has more than one count but fewer than ten. The chain carries TRBV6-5 and TRBJ1-5; 7 bases line up with TRBD1. This CDR3 has 12 residues. The trim removed 2 bases at V and 9 bases at J, leaving 1 base unmatched. Germline V gene data show CDR1 as MNHEY and CDR2 as SVGAGI. The chain's CDR3 is CASSYPGGPQHF. DNA of the CDR3: TGTGCCAGCAGTTACCCAGGGGGGCCCCAGCATTTT.

The genes are TRBV9 and TRBJ1-1; D gene uncertain. Trimming removed 4 bases from V and 5 bases from J, with 18 bases in between. Germline V gene sequence: CDR1 SGDLS, CDR2 YYNGEE. This CDR3 is built from 15 residues. CDR3 bases: TGTGCCAGCAGCTCCACCGGGGTAGCTGGGACTGAAGCTTTCTTT. Its protein product is CASSSTGVAGTEAFF.

This clonotype has a single count. A much larger clone differs by one base, so this may be a read error. This chain connects TRBV6-1 to TRBJ2-6, with D possibly TRBD1 on 5 matching bases. From germline, CDR1 is MNHNS and CDR2 SASEGT. The CDR3 is 17 residues long. Written as DNA, the CDR3 is TGTGCCAGCAGGCCGACGGCAGGGCCGACTGGGACCAACGTCCTGACTTTC. This sequence encodes CASRPTAGPTGTNVLTF.

This clonotype was recorded a few times. The chain recombines TRBV7-8 with TRBJ1-4; the D is unclear. This CDR3 region has 15 residues. The germline V gene has CDR1 SGHVS and CDR2 FQNEAQ. The ends were cut back, 2 bases at V and 5 bases at J, with 12 bases in the middle. CDR3 in DNA: TGTGCCAGCAGCTTAATGGCGAGACCGAATGAAAAACTGTTTTTT. Amino acid sequence: CASSLMARPNEKLFF.

The V gene is TRBV14, the J gene TRBJ1-3; no firm D call. The CDR3 consists of 13 residues. The V end was cut by 3 bases, the J end by 4 bases, with 7 bases between. CDR1 SGHDN and CDR2 FVKESK come from the germline V gene. This CDR3 is CASSQSIGNTIYF. CDR3 sequence (DNA): TGTGCCAGCAGCCAGTCAATCGGAAACACCATATATTTT.

The chain uses TRBV6-2 or TRBV6-3 and TRBJ2-7; 9 nucleotides match TRBD2. V gave up 0 bases and J gave up 0 bases; unmatched junction bases: 3. The CDR3 totals 16 residues. Germline lookup yields CDR1 MNHEY and CDR2 SVGEGT. The CDR3 sequence is CASSYSDSGSSYEQYF. The CDR3, as DNA: TGTGCCAGCAGTTACTCGGATAGCGGGAGCTCCTACGAGCAGTACTTC.

The rearrangement uses TRBV7-2 and TRBJ1-2; no clear D. CDR1 and CDR2 (germline): SGHTA, FQGNSA. The V end was cut by 7 bases, the J end by 4 bases, with 16 bases between. The CDR3 loop spans 14 amino acids. The chain's CDR3 is CASTLDSGIYGYTF. CDR3 nucleotide sequence: TGTGCCAGCACCCTTGATTCGGGGATCTATGGCTACACCTTC.

This clonotype occurred once. The V gene is TRBV5-5, the J gene TRBJ1-3; 8 bases align to TRBD1. Germline CDR1 is SGHKS and CDR2 is YYEKEE (reference sequence). Trimming cost V 1 base and J 3 bases; bases outside gene matches: 9. This CDR3 has 17 amino acids. The CDR3, as DNA: TGTGCCAGCAGCTTGTTGCCCGAGACAGGGGTTGGAAACACCATATATTTT. As protein: CASSLLPETGVGNTIYF.

This clonotype came up a few times. This sequence joins TRBV20-1 and TRBJ2-7, with 15 bases fitting TRBD2. CDR1 and CDR2 from the germline V gene are DFQATT and SNEGSKA (reference sequence). V was clipped by 5 bases and J by 6 bases; unmatched bases: 11. The CDR3 totals 16 residues. In DNA form, the CDR3 reads TGCAGTGCTCCGGGAGGACTAGCGGGGGGGCGTGGCGAGCAGTACTTC. Amino acid sequence: CSAPGGLAGGRGEQYF.

The CDR3 DNA sequence: TGTGCCATCAGTGAGTCGACGACAGGGGATAGCAATCAGCCCCAGCATTTT. This translates into CAISESTTGDSNQPQHF. This chain connects TRBV10-3 to TRBJ1-5; TRBD1 matches 8 bases. The germline V gene encodes CDR1 ENHRY and CDR2 SYGVKD. The V segment lost 0 bases and the J segment 0 bases; nucleotides outside the gene matches: 4. There are 17 residues in the CDR3.

The rearrangement links TRBV20-1 to TRBJ2-4; the match to TRBD2 covers 9 bases. The end of the DNA is better explained by TRBJ2-7, so the J call may be wrong. The CDR3 is 16 amino acids. The germline V gene has CDR1 DFQATT and CDR2 SNEGSKA (reference sequence). CDR3 amino acids: CSARASSLAGSYEQYF. DNA of the CDR3: TGCAGTGCTAGAGCCTCCAGTCTAGCGGGGAGTTACGAGCAGTACTTC.

The chain combines TRBV9 with TRBJ2-3; weak D call: TRBD2 (5 bases). V lost 2 bases to trimming and J lost 4 bases, with 8 bases between them. The CDR3 runs to 13 residues. In germline, CDR1 is SGDLS, CDR2 YYNGEE. CDR3 coding DNA: TGTGCCAGCAGCGTTGACGGGGCAGATACGCAGTATTTT. It specifies CASSVDGADTQYF.

This rearrangement joins TRBV11-1 to TRBJ2-3; TRBD1 aligns across 8 bases. The trim removed 7 bases at V and 4 bases at J, leaving 13 bases unmatched. The CDR3 totals 16 residues. Per the germline V gene, CDR1 is SGHAT and CDR2 is FQDESV (reference sequence). The CDR3 sequence is CASTFDGQGGADTQYF. As DNA, the CDR3 is TGTGCCAGCACCTTCGACGGACAGGGAGGCGCAGATACGCAGTATTTT.

This clonotype was detected only a few times. The gene calls are TRBV7-9 and TRBJ2-7; D not resolved. The J call may be mistaken, given a closer DNA end match to TRBJ2-5. Germline CDR1 and CDR2: SEHNR and FQNEAQ (reference sequence). The CDR3 loop spans 14 amino acids. The CDR3 here is CASSLVAAAETQYF. The CDR3 DNA reads as TGTGCCAGCAGCTTAGTTGCGGCTGCAGAGACCCAGTACTTC.

V usage is TRBV14 and J usage is TRBJ2-1; D gene uncertain. V lost 1 base and J lost 0, with 10 bases in between. Germline lookup yields CDR1 SGHDN and CDR2 FVKESK. This CDR3 has 16 residues. CDR3 sequence (DNA): TGTGCCAGCAGCCAAGTTCTAATGAGCTCCTACAATGAGCAGTTCTTC. Translated: CASSQVLMSSYNEQFF.

In this sample, this clonotype turned up once. The genes are TRBV25-1 and TRBJ2-5; TRBD2 matches at 9 bases. With V trimmed by 4 bases and J by 11 bases, 11 bases remained unmatched. Germline CDR1 and CDR2: MGHDK and SYGVNS. The CDR3 sequence is 14 residues long. CDR3 nucleotide sequence: TGTGCCAGCAGTGCTGGGACTAGCTGGATTGGGCAGTACTTC. It yields the protein CASSAGTSWIGQYF.

The V and J genes are TRBV12-3 or TRBV12-4 and TRBJ2-1; tentatively, D is TRBD1 (6 bases). The CDR3 sequence is 15 residues long. Between the trimmed V and J ends, which lost 2 bases and 9 bases, there was a span of 17 bases. CDR3 coding DNA: TGTGCCAGCAGTTTATACGTGGGGGCGCCCGGTGAGCAGTTCTTC. Amino acid sequence: CASSLYVGAPGEQFF.

This clonotype was recorded a few times. The chain employs TRBV5-1 and TRBJ2-1; 7 positions match TRBD2. Germline values: CDR1 SGHRS, CDR2 YFSETQ. The V segment lost 4 bases and the J segment 8 bases; nucleotides outside the gene matches: 6. There are 13 residues in the CDR3. CDR3 amino acids: CASSLAVWDEQFF. In nucleotides, the CDR3 is TGCGCCAGCAGCCTAGCGGTCTGGGATGAGCAGTTCTTC.

In this sample, this clonotype turned up many times. The rearrangement uses TRBV11-2 and TRBJ2-3; 7 bases map to TRBD2. Germline CDR1 is SGHAT and CDR2 is FQNNGV. The CDR3 is 13 amino acids. The trim removed 8 bases at V and 0 bases at J, leaving 2 bases unmatched. Here the CDR3 DNA reads TGTGCCAGCGGTAGCGGGAGCACAGATACGCAGTATTTT. Its translation: CASGSGSTDTQYF.